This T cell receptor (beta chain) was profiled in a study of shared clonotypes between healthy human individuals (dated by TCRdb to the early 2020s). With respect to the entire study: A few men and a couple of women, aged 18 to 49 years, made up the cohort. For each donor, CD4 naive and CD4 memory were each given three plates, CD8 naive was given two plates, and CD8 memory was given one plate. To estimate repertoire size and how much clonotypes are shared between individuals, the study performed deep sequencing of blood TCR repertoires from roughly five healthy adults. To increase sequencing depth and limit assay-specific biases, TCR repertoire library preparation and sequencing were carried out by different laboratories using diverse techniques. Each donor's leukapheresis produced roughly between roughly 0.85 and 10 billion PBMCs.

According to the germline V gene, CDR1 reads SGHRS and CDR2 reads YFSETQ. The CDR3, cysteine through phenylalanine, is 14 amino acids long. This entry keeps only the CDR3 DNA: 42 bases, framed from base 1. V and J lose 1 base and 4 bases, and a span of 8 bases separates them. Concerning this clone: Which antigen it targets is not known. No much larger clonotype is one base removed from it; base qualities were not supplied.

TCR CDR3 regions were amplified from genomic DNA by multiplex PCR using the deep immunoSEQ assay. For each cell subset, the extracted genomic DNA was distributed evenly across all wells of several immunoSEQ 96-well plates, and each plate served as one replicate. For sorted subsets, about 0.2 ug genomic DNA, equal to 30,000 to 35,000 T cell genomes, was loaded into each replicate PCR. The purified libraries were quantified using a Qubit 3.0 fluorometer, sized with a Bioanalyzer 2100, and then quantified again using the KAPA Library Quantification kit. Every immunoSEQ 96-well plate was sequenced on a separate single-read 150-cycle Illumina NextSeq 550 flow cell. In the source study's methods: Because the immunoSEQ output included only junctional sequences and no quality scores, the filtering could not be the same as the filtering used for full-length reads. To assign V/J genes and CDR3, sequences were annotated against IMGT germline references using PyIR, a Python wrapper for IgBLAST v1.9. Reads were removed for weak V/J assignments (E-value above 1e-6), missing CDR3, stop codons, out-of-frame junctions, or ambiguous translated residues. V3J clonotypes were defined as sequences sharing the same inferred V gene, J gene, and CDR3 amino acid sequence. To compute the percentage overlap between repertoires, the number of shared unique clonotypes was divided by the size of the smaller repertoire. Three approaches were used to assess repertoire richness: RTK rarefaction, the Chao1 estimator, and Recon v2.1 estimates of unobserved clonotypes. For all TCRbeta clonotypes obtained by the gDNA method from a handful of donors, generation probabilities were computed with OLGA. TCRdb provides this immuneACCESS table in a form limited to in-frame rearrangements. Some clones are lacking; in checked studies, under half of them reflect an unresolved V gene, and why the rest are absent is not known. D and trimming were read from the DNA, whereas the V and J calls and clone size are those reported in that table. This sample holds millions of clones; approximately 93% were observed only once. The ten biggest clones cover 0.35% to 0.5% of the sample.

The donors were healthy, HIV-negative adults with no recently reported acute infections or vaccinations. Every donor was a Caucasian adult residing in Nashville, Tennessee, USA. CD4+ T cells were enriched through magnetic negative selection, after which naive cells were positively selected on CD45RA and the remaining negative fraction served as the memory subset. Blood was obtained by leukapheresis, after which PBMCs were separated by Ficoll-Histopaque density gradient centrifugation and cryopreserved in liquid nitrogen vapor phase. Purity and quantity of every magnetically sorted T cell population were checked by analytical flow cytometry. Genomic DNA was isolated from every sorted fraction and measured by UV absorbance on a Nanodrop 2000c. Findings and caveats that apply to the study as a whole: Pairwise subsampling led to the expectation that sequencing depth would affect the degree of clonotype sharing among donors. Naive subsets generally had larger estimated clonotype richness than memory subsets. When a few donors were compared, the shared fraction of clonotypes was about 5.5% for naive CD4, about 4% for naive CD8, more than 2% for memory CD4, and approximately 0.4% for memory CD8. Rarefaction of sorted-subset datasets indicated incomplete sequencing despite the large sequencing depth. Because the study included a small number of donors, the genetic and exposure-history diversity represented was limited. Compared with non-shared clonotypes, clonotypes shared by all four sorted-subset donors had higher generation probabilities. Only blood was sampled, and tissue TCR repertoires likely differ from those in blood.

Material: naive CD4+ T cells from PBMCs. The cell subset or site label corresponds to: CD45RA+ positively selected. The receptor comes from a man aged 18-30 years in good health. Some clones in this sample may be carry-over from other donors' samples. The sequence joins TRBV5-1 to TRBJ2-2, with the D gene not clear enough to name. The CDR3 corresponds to CASSLSGPTGELFF. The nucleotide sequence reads TGCGCCAGCAGCTTGTCTGGGCCCACCGGGGAGCTGTTTTTT.